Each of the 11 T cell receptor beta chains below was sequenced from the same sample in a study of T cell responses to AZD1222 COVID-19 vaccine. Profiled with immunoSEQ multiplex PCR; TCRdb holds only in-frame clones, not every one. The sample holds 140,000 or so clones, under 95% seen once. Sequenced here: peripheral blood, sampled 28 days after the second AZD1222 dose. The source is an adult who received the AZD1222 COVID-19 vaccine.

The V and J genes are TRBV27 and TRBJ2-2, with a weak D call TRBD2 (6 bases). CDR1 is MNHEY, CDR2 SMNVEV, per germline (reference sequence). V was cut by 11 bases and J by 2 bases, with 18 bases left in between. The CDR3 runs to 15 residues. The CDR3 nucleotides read TGTGCCTCCGTGGAGGGACCCCCTAACACCGGGGAGCTGTTTTTT. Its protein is CASVEGPPNTGELFF.

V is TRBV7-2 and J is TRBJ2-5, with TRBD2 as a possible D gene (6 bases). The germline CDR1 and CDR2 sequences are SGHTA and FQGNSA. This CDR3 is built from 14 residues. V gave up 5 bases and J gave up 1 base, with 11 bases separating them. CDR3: CASSPSGAQETQYF. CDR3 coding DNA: TGTGCCAGCAGCCCCTCGGGAGCCCAAGAGACCCAGTACTTC.

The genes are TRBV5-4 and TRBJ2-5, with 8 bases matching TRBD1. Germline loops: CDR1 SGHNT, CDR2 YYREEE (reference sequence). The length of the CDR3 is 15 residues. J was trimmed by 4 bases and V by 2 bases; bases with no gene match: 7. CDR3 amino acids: CASSFGDRSGETQYF. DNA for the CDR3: TGTGCCAGCAGCTTTGGGGACAGGTCTGGAGAGACCCAGTACTTC.

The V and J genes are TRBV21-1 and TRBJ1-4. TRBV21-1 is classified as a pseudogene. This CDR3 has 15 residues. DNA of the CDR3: TGTGCCAGCAGCAATCTCGGGGCGAGTCGGGAAAAACTGTTTTTT. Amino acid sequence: CASSNLGASREKLFF.

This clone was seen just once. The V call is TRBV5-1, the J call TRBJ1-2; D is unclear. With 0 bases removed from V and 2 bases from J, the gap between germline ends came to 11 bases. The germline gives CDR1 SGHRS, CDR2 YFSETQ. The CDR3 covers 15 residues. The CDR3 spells CASSLAAGFNYGYTF. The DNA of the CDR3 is TGCGCCAGCAGCTTGGCCGCAGGTTTCAACTATGGCTACACCTTC.

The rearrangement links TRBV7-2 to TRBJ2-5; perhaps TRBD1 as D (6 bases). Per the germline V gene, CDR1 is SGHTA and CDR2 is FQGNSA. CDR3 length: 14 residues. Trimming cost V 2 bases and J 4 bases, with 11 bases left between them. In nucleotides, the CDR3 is TGTGCCAGCAGCTTATCTTTGGGGGCAGAGACCCAGTACTTC. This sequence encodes CASSLSLGAETQYF.

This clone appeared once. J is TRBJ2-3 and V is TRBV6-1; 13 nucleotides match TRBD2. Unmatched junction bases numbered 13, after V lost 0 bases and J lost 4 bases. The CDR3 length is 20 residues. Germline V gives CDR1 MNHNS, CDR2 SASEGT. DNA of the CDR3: TGTGCCAGCAGTGAAGCCATACCGGGACTAGCGGGAAGAGGGGCAGATACGCAGTATTTT. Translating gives CASSEAIPGLAGRGADTQYF.

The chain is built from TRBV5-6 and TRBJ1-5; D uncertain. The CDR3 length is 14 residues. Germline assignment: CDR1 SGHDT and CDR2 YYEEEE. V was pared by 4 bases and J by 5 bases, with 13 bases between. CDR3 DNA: TGTGCCAGCAGCATTATAGGACGGGATCAGCCCCAGCATTTT. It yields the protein CASSIIGRDQPQHF.

The CDR3 region has the DNA TGTGCCAGCAGTTACGGCCGTCCCGGGGAGCTGTTTTTT. Its translation is CASSYGRPGELFF. The chain couples TRBV6-2 or TRBV6-3 to TRBJ2-2, with D unresolved. V gave up 2 bases and J gave up 6 bases, with 7 bases separating them. The CDR3 runs to 13 residues. Germline CDR1 and CDR2: MNHEY and SVGEGT.

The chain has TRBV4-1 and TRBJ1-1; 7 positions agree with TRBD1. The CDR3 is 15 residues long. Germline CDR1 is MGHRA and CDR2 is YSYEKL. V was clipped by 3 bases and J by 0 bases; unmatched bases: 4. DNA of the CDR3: TGCGCCAGCAGCCAGTATCAGGGGGTGAACACTGAAGCTTTCTTT. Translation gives CASSQYQGVNTEAFF.

The CDR3 DNA reads TGTGCCAGCAGTGCAACTGGTGAGCAGTTCTTC. Translating gives CASSATGEQFF. This chain joins TRBV25-1 and TRBJ2-1; D not certain. The CDR3 spans 11 residues. The germline V and J ends were trimmed by 4 bases and 9 bases, with 7 bases remaining between them. Germline V lookup: CDR1 MGHDK, CDR2 SYGVNS. Supplemented by reference TRBV25-1 and TRBJ2-1, the full variable domain reads EADIYQTPRYLVIGTGKKITLECSQTMGHDKMYWYQQDPGMELHLIHYSYGVNSTEKGDLSSESTVSRIRTEHFPLTLESARPSHTSQYLCASSATGEQFFGPGTRLTVL.